Presented here are 27 T cell receptor beta chains from one specimen sequenced in a study of cytomegalovirus exposure and HLA in healthy donors. The PCR was carried out with 60 Vbeta primers and 13 Jbeta primers. Profiling relied on immunoSEQ multiplex PCR, and the TCRdb table lists in-frame clones only, not all of them. The sample lists about 140,000 clones; about three quarters were seen once. Sequencing was carried out using PBMCs. These receptors were taken from a man aged 35 to 55 in good health and CMV-seropositive.

This clone was recorded a few times. J is TRBJ2-1 and V is TRBV29-1; D call uncertain. Germline V gives CDR1 SQVTM, CDR2 ANQGSEA. Between the trimmed V and J ends, which lost 2 bases and 4 bases, there was a span of 12 bases. The CDR3 extends over 14 amino acids. CDR3 DNA: TGCAGCGTTGAACCCCATTACAAGTACAATGAGCAGTTCTTC. Translated, it gives CSVEPHYKYNEQFF.

The rearrangement joins TRBV25-1 to TRBJ2-7; TRBD1 is a possible D gene (6 bases). The CDR3 spans 17 residues. The germline gives CDR1 MGHDK, CDR2 SYGVNS. V dropped 6 bases and J dropped 2 bases, with 23 bases sitting between them. The DNA for the CDR3 is TGTGCCAGCAGCGGTCGCCCCGCAGGGGAAGTTGCCTACGAGCAGTACTTC. It encodes CASSGRPAGEVAYEQYF.

The chain uses TRBV29-1 and TRBJ2-7; 9 bases are shared with TRBD1. CDR1 is SQVTM and CDR2 is ANQGSEA in the germline V gene. This CDR3 is built from 13 residues. After removal of 6 bases from V and 6 bases from J, the junction contained 9 bases not matched to a gene. The CDR3 loop reads CSVADRGLREQYF. CDR3 DNA: TGCAGCGTCGCGGACAGGGGCCTCCGCGAGCAGTACTTC.

The chain carries TRBV28 and TRBJ1-1, with unresolved D. The CDR3 runs 17 residues. In germline, CDR1 is MDHEN, CDR2 SYDVKM. Between the trimmed V and J ends, which lost 6 bases and 1 base, there was a span of 21 bases. The CDR3 sequence: CASRGRAAGIRNTEAFF. CDR3 sequence (DNA): TGTGCCAGCAGGGGTAGGGCGGCGGGGATTCGGAACACTGAAGCTTTCTTT. Together with reference TRBV28 and TRBJ1-1, the CDR3 gives the full variable domain: DVKVTQSSRYLVKRTGEKVFLECVQDMDHENMFWYRQDPGLGLRLIYFSYDVKMKEKGDIPEGYSVSREKKERFSLILESASTNQTSMYLCASRGRAAGIRNTEAFFGQGTRLTVV.

The chain couples TRBV27 to TRBJ2-2; 10 nucleotides agree with TRBD1. Germline values: CDR1 MNHEY, CDR2 SMNVEV (reference sequence). The CDR3 spans 13 residues. V lost 10 bases to trimming and J lost 5 bases; unmatched junction nucleotides: 4. The CDR3 here is CATGTGVTGELFF. The CDR3 nucleotides read TGTGCCACAGGGACAGGGGTGACCGGGGAGCTGTTTTTT.

This clone was picked up one time. The gene calls are TRBV2 and TRBJ1-1; no firm D call. V shed 4 bases and J shed 3 bases, with 12 bases lying between them. CDR3 length: 14 residues. Germline loops: CDR1 SNHLY, CDR2 FYNNEI. The CDR3 region has the DNA TGTGCCAGCAGTGCCTACGGTTTTGACACTGAAGCTTTCTTT. It translates to CASSAYGFDTEAFF.

The J gene is TRBJ2-5, the V gene TRBV6-4, with D uncertain. The end of the DNA is better explained by TRBJ2-7, so the J call may be wrong. The CDR3 length is 14 residues. Germline V gene sequence: CDR1 MRHNA, CDR2 SNTAGT. In DNA, the CDR3 is TGTGCCAGCAGCCCCAGAGACGGGTCGAACGAGCAGTACTTC. Its protein is CASSPRDGSNEQYF.

This rearrangement joins TRBV18 to TRBJ2-4, with TRBD1 matching 9 bases. V gave up 2 bases and J gave up 7 bases; unmatched junction bases: 3. Per the germline V gene, CDR1 is KGHSH and CDR2 is LQKENI. The CDR3 is 14 residues long. The CDR3 loop reads CASSPTGGPNIQYF. Written as DNA, the CDR3 is TGTGCCAGCTCACCAACAGGGGGCCCCAACATTCAGTACTTC.

This sequence joins TRBV5-1 and TRBJ2-1; 10 bases align to TRBD2. Looked up from germline, CDR1 is SGHRS and CDR2 is YFSETQ. V was pared by 3 bases and J by 2 bases, with 14 bases of the junction left unmatched. This CDR3 has 19 amino acids. The CDR3 reads CASSSEGGLASLAYNEQFF. The CDR3 DNA is TGCGCCAGCAGCTCCGAGGGGGGACTAGCGTCCCTAGCCTACAATGAGCAGTTCTTC.

This chain joins TRBV30 and TRBJ2-7, with TRBD1 matching over 9 bases. V shed 4 bases, J shed 6 bases, and the junction held 7 bases outside the gene matches. Germline CDR1 GTSNPN, CDR2 SVGIG (reference sequence). The CDR3 totals 13 residues. For the CDR3, the DNA is TGTGCCTGGAACTTGGACAGGGGAGGCGAGCAGTACTTC. It yields the protein CAWNLDRGGEQYF. Full variable domain (rest looked up from reference TRBV30 and TRBJ2-7): SQTIHQWPATLVQPVGSPLSLECTVEGTSNPNLYWYRQAAGRGLQLLFYSVGIGQISSEVPQNLSASRPQDRQFILSSKKLLLSDSGFYLCAWNLDRGGEQYFGPGTRLTVT.

A remark on this clone: Other DNA variants within this sample encode the same CDR3. The rearrangement uses TRBV11-2 and TRBJ2-5; TRBD2 matches 9 bases. The CDR3 spans 16 residues. The V gene's germline CDR1 is SGHAT and CDR2 FQNNGV. J was trimmed by 2 bases and V by 1 base; bases with no gene match: 5. The chain's CDR3 is CASSLGGLAGQETQYF. CDR3 coding DNA: TGTGCCAGCAGCTTAGGAGGGCTAGCGGGGCAAGAGACCCAGTACTTC.

This chain uses TRBV4-1 with TRBJ2-1; TRBD2 matches at 11 bases. This CDR3 is 14 amino acids long. V was pared by 5 bases and J by 9 bases, with 6 bases of the junction left unmatched. Looked up from germline, CDR1 is MGHRA and CDR2 is YSYEKL. The DNA of the CDR3 is TGCGCCAGCAGCGTGGGTAGCGGGAGGGTTGAGCAGTTCTTC. Protein product: CASSVGSGRVEQFF.

This clone was detected only a few times. The genes are TRBV4-1 and TRBJ1-6; D gene unclear. Trimming left V 1 base short and J 9 bases short, with 10 bases between. CDR1 MGHRA and CDR2 YSYEKL come from the germline V gene. The length of the CDR3 is 14 residues. In nucleotides, the CDR3 is TGCGCCAGCAGCCAAGTACAGCCTGTTTCACCCCTCCACTTT. It is translated as CASSQVQPVSPLHF.

This chain uses TRBV4-1 with TRBJ1-2; perhaps TRBD1 as D (5 bases). CDR3 size: 15 residues. The ends were cut back, 0 bases at V and 1 base at J, with 9 bases in the middle. The germline V gene has CDR1 MGHRA and CDR2 YSYEKL. CDR3 protein: CASSQEDTLNYGYTF. The CDR3 DNA sequence: TGCGCCAGCAGCCAAGAGGACACGCTTAACTATGGCTACACCTTC.

The gene calls are TRBV7-6 and TRBJ2-1; TRBD1 agrees at 10 bases. CDR1 and CDR2 from the germline V gene are SGHVS and FNYEAQ. V lost 1 base and J lost 7; bases outside the gene matches: 10. The CDR3 consists of 17 residues. The CDR3 DNA sequence: TGTGCCAGCAGCTTAGTAGTGACGGGACAGGGGTCAAATGAGCAGTTCTTC. This sequence encodes CASSLVVTGQGSNEQFF. Complete variable domain (other parts from reference TRBV7-6 and TRBJ2-1): GAGVSQSPRYKVTKRGQDVALRCDPISGHVSLYWYRQALGQGPEFLTYFNYEAQQDKSGLPNDRFSAERPEGSISTLTIQRTEQRDSAMYRCASSLVVTGQGSNEQFFGPGTRLTVL.

The gene calls are TRBV7-9 and TRBJ1-1; TRBD1 agrees at 7 bases. The CDR3 has 14 amino acids. Germline CDR1 SEHNR, CDR2 FQNEAQ (reference sequence). The ends lost 1 base at V and 4 bases at J; junction bases unmatched: 3. In nucleotides, the CDR3 is TGTGCCAGCAGCTTAGACCGACAGGGCACTGAAGCTTTCTTT. This encodes CASSLDRQGTEAFF.

This clone was observed a handful of times. The gene calls are TRBV6-1 and TRBJ1-5, with TRBD1 as a possible D gene (6 bases). The germline CDR1 and CDR2 sequences are MNHNS and SASEGT. V lost 6 bases to trimming and J lost 5 bases, with 17 bases between them. CDR3 length equals 15 residues. The CDR3 bases are TGTGCCAGCAGCCATCATACAGGGTCGGATCAGCCCCAGCATTTT. Translation: CASSHHTGSDQPQHF.

V is TRBV9 and J is TRBJ1-2; D not resolved. The V end lost 3 bases, the J end lost 6 bases, and 15 bases lay between the germline ends. Per the germline V gene, CDR1 is SGDLS and CDR2 is YYNGEE. CDR3 length: 14 amino acids. CDR3 in amino acids: CASSASFGLDGYTF. In DNA, the CDR3 is TGTGCCAGCAGCGCCTCTTTCGGGTTAGATGGCTACACCTTC.

The chain carries TRBV11-3 and TRBJ1-1, with 7 positions matching TRBD1. Germline V lookup: CDR1 SGHNT, CDR2 YENEEA. This CDR3 is built from 13 residues. V was clipped by 4 bases and J by 7 bases; unmatched bases: 6. The CDR3 region is CASSWRQGFEAFF. The CDR3 DNA reads as TGTGCCAGCAGCTGGCGACAGGGCTTTGAAGCTTTCTTT.

This clone was recorded once. V and J are TRBV5-1 and TRBJ2-1, with 11 nucleotides matching TRBD1. The CDR3 consists of 16 residues. V gave up 4 bases and J gave up 10 bases; unmatched junction bases: 13. Germline CDR1 and CDR2: SGHRS and YFSETQ. The CDR3 sequence is CASSMGGQGVLREQFF. Written as DNA, the CDR3 is TGCGCCAGCAGCATGGGGGGACAGGGGGTATTGAGAGAGCAGTTCTTC.

The chain recombines TRBV7-9 with TRBJ1-2; the match to TRBD1 covers 11 bases. V gave up 5 bases and J gave up 4 bases; unmatched junction bases: 6. The length of the CDR3 is 15 residues. The germline gives CDR1 SEHNR, CDR2 FQNEAQ (reference sequence). The CDR3 sequence: CASSTGTGGIYGYTF. The DNA of the CDR3 is TGTGCCAGCAGCACCGGGACAGGGGGAATCTATGGCTACACCTTC.

DNA of the CDR3: TGTGCCAGCAGCTTTCGGGACAGAACAAAAACGCAGTATTTT. Residues: CASSFRDRTKTQYF. The V call is TRBV5-4, the J call TRBJ2-3; TRBD1 matches at 7 bases. CDR3 length: 14 amino acids. Germline V CDR1 and CDR2: SGHNT, YYREEE (reference sequence). With 2 bases clipped from V and 9 bases from J, the junction kept 9 bases outside the gene matches.

The chain is built from TRBV13 and TRBJ2-4; 11 nucleotides line up with TRBD1. This CDR3 is 17 amino acids long. From germline, CDR1 is PRHDT and CDR2 FYEKMQ (reference sequence). Trimming cost V 2 bases and J 1 base; bases outside gene matches: 4. The CDR3 region is CASSLPGQGAAKNIQYF. CDR3 nucleotide sequence: TGTGCCAGCAGCTTACCCGGACAGGGGGCGGCCAAAAACATTCAGTACTTC.

J is TRBJ1-1 and V is TRBV2; 8 nucleotides line up with TRBD1. Losses at the gene ends were 5 bases for V and 3 bases for J; bases not matched to a gene: 11. CDR1 SNHLY and CDR2 FYNNEI come from the germline V gene. This CDR3 spans 16 amino acids. The CDR3 nucleotides read TGTGCCAGCAGTACAGGGGGGAGAGCAGCGTACACTGAAGCTTTCTTT. As protein: CASSTGGRAAYTEAFF.

The chain combines TRBV29-1 with TRBJ2-7, with TRBD2 matching over 8 bases. Germline loops: CDR1 SQVTM, CDR2 ANQGSEA. The CDR3 consists of 14 residues. V was clipped by 3 bases and J by 2 bases; unmatched bases: 6. The CDR3 reads CSVESGGLPYEQYF. As DNA, the CDR3 is TGCAGCGTTGAGAGCGGGGGCCTCCCCTACGAGCAGTACTTC.

The rearrangement links TRBV5-1 to TRBJ2-3; 9 bases are shared with TRBD2. Germline V gene data show CDR1 as SGHRS and CDR2 as YFSETQ. The CDR3 runs to 16 residues. The trim removed 2 bases at V and 0 bases at J, leaving 4 bases unmatched. The CDR3 reads CASSLLAGVSTDTQYF. The CDR3 nucleotides are TGCGCCAGCAGCTTATTAGCGGGGGTGAGCACAGATACGCAGTATTTT.

The chain is built from TRBV4-1 and TRBJ1-1; 11 bases are a match to TRBD1. V lost 2 bases and J lost 0; bases outside the gene matches: 11. The CDR3 consists of 19 residues. The germline CDR1 and CDR2 sequences are MGHRA and YSYEKL. This CDR3 reads CASSQILGGTGGMNTEAFF. DNA of the CDR3: TGCGCCAGCAGCCAAATTCTCGGGGGGACAGGGGGGATGAACACTGAAGCTTTCTTT.